This TCR beta chain was captured by sequencing in a study of T cell responses to AZD1222 COVID-19 vaccine. Germline V gives CDR1 LGHDT, CDR2 YNNKEL (reference sequence). The CDR3 runs to 14 residues. The V gene lost 2 bases and the J gene lost 1 base, with 8 bases spanning the gap. Produced via immunoSEQ multiplex PCR; TCRdb's table is partial and in-frame only. The sample lists about 120,000 clones, less than 90% seen once, with around 9.4% in the top ten. The chain recombines TRBV3-1 (or the pseudogene TRBV3-2) with TRBJ1-1; D remains unclear. Sequenced material: peripheral blood, taken on day 0 of AZD1222 vaccination. The receptor comes from an adult in good health. The CDR3 region is CASSQFIANTEAFF. The CDR3 region has the DNA TGTGCCAGCAGCCAATTTATAGCGAACACTGAAGCTTTCTTT.